This T cell receptor beta chain was observed in a study of blood T cell repertoires in COVID-19. In the study overall: Sites across the United States, Italy and Spain contributed samples from acute and convalescent COVID-19. T cells, B-cell-depleted T cells, or PBMCs provided the cDNA or gDNA that served as material.

During active infection, Seattle patients enrolled and were then monitored through disease. Original data processing: Estimation of nucleated cell counts was performed using reference gene primer amplification. Some clones are missing from TCRdb's copy, which holds only in-frame ones; the method was immunoSEQ multiplex PCR. V and J calls and clone size follow that table, whereas D and trimming were derived from the DNA. The table lists about 170,000 clones, approximately 86% of them singletons. The germline gives CDR1 SEHNR, CDR2 FQNEAQ (reference sequence). Trimming took 6 bases from V and 0 from J, leaving 5 bases between them. The CDR3 runs to 13 residues.

This rearrangement joins TRBV7-9 to TRBJ1-4; no reliable D call. This clonotype was obtained from a woman of 80 years or more with COVID-19, enrolled during active disease. Sequencing input: peripheral blood. In DNA, the CDR3 is TGTGCCAGCAGTGAGGCAACTAATGAAAAACTGTTTTTT. Its protein product is CASSEATNEKLFF.